This TCR beta chain was identified in a study of cytomegalovirus exposure and HLA in healthy donors. Donors consisted of healthy bone marrow donors. Amplification used 60 Vbeta primers and 13 Jbeta primers. The protocol was immunoSEQ multiplex PCR, while the TCRdb copy is restricted to in-frame clones and leaves out a portion. Altogether about 140,000 clones are present, around 80% being singletons, with the ten largest covering 6.5%. Germline V gives CDR1 SEHNR, CDR2 FQNEAQ (reference sequence). The CDR3 length is 15 residues. Trimming shortened V by 1 base and J by 4 bases, and 14 bases separated the two germline ends.

This TCR derives from a man in his forties in good health and CMV-seropositive. The specimen sequenced was PBMCs. This chain links TRBV7-9 with TRBJ2-7, with D possibly TRBD2 on 5 matching bases. The CDR3 region has the DNA TGTGCCAGCAGCTTAGGAGTTAGCGTCATATACGAGCAGTACTTC. The encoded protein is CASSLGVSVIYEQYF.